This T cell receptor (beta chain) was obtained from a study of OX40 agonist ivuxolimab in advanced cancers. Study background: Patients with prior anti-PD-1, anti-PD-L1 or anti-CTLA-4 therapy were eligible; about 40% had some. Broader study findings: More expanded clones were seen, on average, in CD8+ T cells than in CD4+.

Method: immunoSEQ multiplex PCR; TCRdb's copy keeps in-frame clones and lacks some. The sample has fewer than 70,000 clones; 85% to 90% are singletons. A remark on this clone: Antigen: not known.

This CDR3 contains 15 residues. Trimming cost V 8 bases and J 10 bases, with 21 bases left between them. Germline V lookup: CDR1 SGHTA, CDR2 FQGNSA. Baseline was the first blood sampling point, followed by cycle 4 day 1 and cycle 7 day 1. The specimen was CD4+ or CD8+ T cells sorted from blood, collected in a trial of the OX40 agonist ivuxolimab. This sequence was found in an adult with an advanced solid tumor such as melanoma, head and neck, liver or kidney cancer. The J gene is TRBJ1-6, the V gene TRBV7-2; tentative D call: TRBD1 (6 bases). The CDR3 reads CASRAERGPNSPLHF. The DNA of the CDR3 is TGTGCCAGCCGAGCTGAGCGGGGGCCTAACTCACCCCTCCACTTT.